This is a list of T cell receptor beta chains from one sample in a study of CD8 T cells in ankylosing spondylitis. One entry per CDR3 protein results from TCRdb running MiXCR on the 5' RACE reads. Among a few hundred thousand distinct CDR3 sequences listed, about 7% were seen once. Sequenced input: blood, either unsorted or a sorted T cell fraction (not recorded which). The receptors originated from a male donor with ankylosing spondylitis. The CDR3 runs from the conserved cysteine through the conserved F or W. Fields, in order: V gene, J gene, CDR3 protein.

>TRBV27|TRBJ2-3
CARRTGVTDTQYF
>TRBV5-1|TRBJ1-2
CASSSDRVHGYTF
>TRBV11-2|TRBJ1-5
CASSLEGYSNQPQHF
>TRBV20-1|TRBJ1-1
CSAGKGDSATEAFF
>TRBV18|TRBJ2-1
CASSPSQLASYNEQFF
>TRBV4-3|TRBJ1-2
CASSQVRESYGYTF
>TRBV18|TRBJ1-5
CASSPNRGRDNQPQHF
>TRBV28|TRBJ2-1
CASSLSLRYEQFF
>TRBV27|TRBJ1-2
CASSLGGPGGYTF
>TRBV4-3|TRBJ2-5
CASSQDTEETQYF
>TRBV7-9|TRBJ2-1
CASSFTAGGPSEQFF
>TRBV6-2/TRBV6-3|TRBJ1-1
CASKAEWDTEAFF
>TRBV11-2|TRBJ1-2
CASRNYQGVGGYTF
>TRBV27|TRBJ2-2
CASSPRTGVLFF
>TRBV28|TRBJ1-2
CASSIRATRGYTF
>TRBV6-5|TRBJ2-7
CASSSLAGAAYEQYF
>TRBV6-2/TRBV6-3|TRBJ2-7
CASSQVGESYEQYF
>TRBV7-2|TRBJ2-1
CTSSSLAGGPNEQFF
>TRBV6-2/TRBV6-3|TRBJ2-1
CASSFPPSGRHNEQFF
>TRBV28|TRBJ1-5
CASSFAGLFQPQHF
>TRBV28|TRBJ1-2
CASSFLRVEGYTF
>TRBV6-1|TRBJ1-5
CASKTAQPQHF
>TRBV5-1|TRBJ2-3
CASSYFPGQGAADTQYF
>TRBV7-2|TRBJ2-7
CASSFRLAPYEQYF
>TRBV12-3/TRBV12-4|TRBJ2-3
CATSIVGTDTQYF
>TRBV20-1|TRBJ2-5
CSAREGGEGLQETQYF
>TRBV20-1|TRBJ2-3
CSAPVELAVFNTQYF
>TRBV7-2|TRBJ2-7
CASRFNIAPYEQYF